This record concerns one TCR beta chain sequence. This sample is part of a study of T-cell memory formation after mild COVID-19. CDR1 and CDR2 (germline): SGHTA, FQGNSA. Trimming stripped 4 bases from V and 5 bases from J, with 12 bases between. The CDR3 runs to 14 residues. TCRdb called the 5' RACE reads again in MiXCR, with one record for every CDR3 protein. The sample has a few hundred thousand distinct CDR3 sequences, roughly 15% seen once. Sequencing was carried out using PBMCs or a T cell subset sorted from them (not recorded which). This sequence was found in a man younger than 35 who had mild COVID-19 (a few samples of this study predate the infection). Cell type and time point are not known. This sequence joins TRBV7-2 and TRBJ2-1; possible D gene TRBD2, 6 bases. This chain's CDR3 is CASSWGDPNNEQFF. CDR3 nucleotide sequence: TGTGCCAGCAGCTGGGGGGACCCCAACAATGAGCAGTTCTTC.